These T cell receptor beta chains were read from a single sample in a study of early T cells in non-severe SARS-CoV-2 infection. TCRdb re-called the 5' RACE reads with MiXCR, one entry per CDR3 protein. The data show about 33,000 distinct CDR3 sequences, 4.7% seen once. The source material was whole blood. The receptor set was obtained from an adult who was a healthcare worker with PCR-confirmed SARS-CoV-2 infection or an uninfected control (not recorded which). The CDR3 runs from the conserved cysteine through the conserved F or W. The D gene is left open where the match is weak. Clone size is shown for a subset of rows, as once, few, many or a class of expanded clone.

v_gene	d_gene	abundance	j_gene	CDR3nt	CDR3aa
TRBV12-3/TRBV12-4	-	few	TRBJ1-6	TGTGCCAGCACCCCCTCGGGGGTCGGTTCACCCCTCCACTTT	CASTPSGVGSPLHF
TRBV28	-	many	TRBJ1-2	TGTGCCAGCACTAGACGACGGACGGTCTATGGCTACACCTTC	CASTRRRTVYGYTF
TRBV12-3/TRBV12-4	-	many	TRBJ1-1	TGTGCCAGCAGTCCCCGGACGAACACTGAAGCTTTCTTT	CASSPRTNTEAFF
TRBV5-1	-	many	TRBJ1-4	TGCGCCAGCAGCGCCGGGACAAAGAATGAAAAACTGTTTTTT	CASSAGTKNEKLFF
TRBV7-2	-	medium-sized	TRBJ1-5	TGTGCCAGCACGAGGGAACTGAATCAGCCCCAGCATTTT	CASTRELNQPQHF
TRBV30	-	-	TRBJ2-1	TGTGCCTGGGGGGGTTACAATGAGCAGTTCTTC	CAWGGYNEQFF
TRBV29-1	-	many	TRBJ2-5	TGCAGCGTTAAGACCGCACAAGAGACCCAGTACTTC	CSVKTAQETQYF
TRBV28	-	few	TRBJ1-5	TGTGCCAGCAGTGCTGCAGGGGCCTACAATCAGCCCCAGCATTTT	CASSAAGAYNQPQHF
TRBV11-3	-	many	TRBJ2-1	TGTGCCAGCAGGTTAGGGCCATACAATGAGCAGTTCTTC	CASRLGPYNEQFF
TRBV7-3	TRBD1	many	TRBJ2-2	TGTGCCAGCAGCTTAACTGGCCGCGGACAGGGTATTGGCGGGGAGCTGTTTTTT	CASSLTGRGQGIGGELFF
TRBV5-1	-	many	TRBJ2-1	TGCGCCAGCAGCTCAGGACAGTCCCATGAGCAGTTCTTC	CASSSGQSHEQFF
TRBV7-9	TRBD1	many	TRBJ1-2	TGTGCCAGCAGCTCGACAGGGTATGGCTACACCTTC	CASSSTGYGYTF
TRBV28	-	-	TRBJ1-1	TGTGCCAGCAGTCAGTCGAACACTGAAGCTTTCTTT	CASSQSNTEAFF
TRBV5-1	-	few	TRBJ2-1	TGCGCCAGCACCCTCGGGGATGAGCAGTTCTTC	CASTLGDEQFF
TRBV5-1	TRBD2	many	TRBJ2-1	TGCGCCAGCAGCATTGGGGGGACTACCTCGAACAATGAGCAGTTCTTC	CASSIGGTTSNNEQFF
TRBV20-1	TRBD2	many	TRBJ2-7	TGCAGTGCTAGAGCCCCGACTAGCGTCAAGTACGAGCAGTACTTC	CSARAPTSVKYEQYF
TRBV11-2	-	-	TRBJ2-2	TGTGCCAGCAGCTTAGACGGGCTCATACTAAACACCGGGGAGCTGTTTTTT	CASSLDGLILNTGELFF
TRBV9	-	many	TRBJ2-5	TGTGCCAGCAGCGTAGGGGGCAGGATCCAAGAGACCCAGTACTTC	CASSVGGRIQETQYF
TRBV7-3	-	many	TRBJ1-2	TGTGCCAGCAGCTTAACAGGGCGTGGCTACACCTTC	CASSLTGRGYTF
TRBV5-1	-	many	TRBJ2-5	TGCGCCAGCAGCTTGTGGGGGGACACAGGACAAGAGACCCAGTACTTC	CASSLWGDTGQETQYF
TRBV5-1	-	many	TRBJ2-7	TGCGCCAGCAGCTACCAGGAGACCTACGAGCAGTACTTC	CASSYQETYEQYF
TRBV20-1	TRBD2	-	TRBJ2-7	TGCAGTGCTAGACTAGCGGAGTACGAGCAGTACTTC	CSARLAEYEQYF
TRBV28	-	many	TRBJ1-5	TGTGCCAGCAGTTTATACAGGGAGTATAGCAATCAGCCCCAGCATTTT	CASSLYREYSNQPQHF
TRBV5-1	-	many	TRBJ2-7	TGCGCCAGCAGCTTGGAGAACGAGCAGTACTTC	CASSLENEQYF
TRBV28	-	many	TRBJ1-6	TGTGCCAGCAGTTTGGGAGGCCCCTATAATTCACCCCTCCACTTT	CASSLGGPYNSPLHF
TRBV7-9	-	many	TRBJ1-4	TGTGCCAGCAGCGAACCCGGCTTCCAAAAAGCAACTAATGAAAAACTGTTTTTT	CASSEPGFQKATNEKLFF
TRBV30	-	many	TRBJ2-3	TGTGCCTGGAGTGGGCCTAGGGGGTCCGGAGATACGCAGTATTTT	CAWSGPRGSGDTQYF
TRBV28	TRBD2	-	TRBJ2-7	TGTGCCAGCAGTCTCGTAGCGGGCGACTCCTACGAGCAGTACTTC	CASSLVAGDSYEQYF
TRBV28	TRBD2	-	TRBJ2-5	TGTGCCAGCAGTCCCTCCGTAGCGGGGGGGGGAGAGACCCAGTACTTC	CASSPSVAGGGETQYF
TRBV6-2/TRBV6-3	TRBD2	-	TRBJ2-3	TGTGCCAGCAGTTACATCGGGACTAGGGTTTCGGATACGCAGTATTTT	CASSYIGTRVSDTQYF
TRBV28	TRBD1	-	TRBJ1-1	TGTGCCAGCAGTCCCCCCGGGACAGGGAACACTGAAGCTTTCTTT	CASSPPGTGNTEAFF
TRBV12-3/TRBV12-4	TRBD1	many	TRBJ1-1	TGTGCCAGCAGCGCAACAGGGGACGGGAACACTGAAGCTTTCTTT	CASSATGDGNTEAFF
TRBV18	-	many	TRBJ1-1	TGTGCCAGCTCACCTAGGACTGACCCCTGGGGCACTGAAGCTTTCTTT	CASSPRTDPWGTEAFF
TRBV7-2	-	-	TRBJ2-7	TGTGCCAGCAGCCCTTGGGGGGTGGTAACCTACGAGCAGTACTTC	CASSPWGVVTYEQYF
TRBV9	-	many	TRBJ2-3	TGTGCCAGCAGCGTTTCTTTACAGGACAGCACAGATACGCAGTATTTT	CASSVSLQDSTDTQYF
TRBV19	-	many	TRBJ2-1	TGTGCCAGTAGTATAGCTAGAGACTACAATGAGCAGTTCTTC	CASSIARDYNEQFF
TRBV7-6	TRBD1	-	TRBJ2-1	TGTGCCAGCAGCCCCCATAAAACGACAGGGACCTCCTACAATGAGCAGTTCTTC	CASSPHKTTGTSYNEQFF
TRBV10-3	-	-	TRBJ2-4	TGTGCCATCAGTGAGGGCAAAAACATTCAGTACTTC	CAISEGKNIQYF
TRBV18	-	many	TRBJ2-5	TGTGCCAGCTCCGTGGAAGAGACCCGGTACTTC	CASSVEETRYF
TRBV3-1	-	few	TRBJ2-5	TGTGCCAGCAGCAACACGTATGCGGTAGGGCAAGAGACCCAGTACTTC	CASSNTYAVGQETQYF
TRBV6-6	-	many	TRBJ2-7	TGTGCCAGCAGTTACTCCGGGACGGGCTACGAGCAGTACTTC	CASSYSGTGYEQYF
TRBV7-2	-	many	TRBJ1-5	TGTGCCAGCAGCCAGAGGGGCAATCAGCCCCAGCATTTT	CASSQRGNQPQHF
TRBV4-3	-	-	TRBJ2-6	TGCGCCAGCACAGGGATCCCTGGGGCCAACGTCCTGACTTTC	CASTGIPGANVLTF
TRBV18	-	many	TRBJ1-5	TGTGCCAGCTCACCATATGTGGATCAGCCCCAGCATTTT	CASSPYVDQPQHF
TRBV5-5	-	many	TRBJ2-6	TGTGCCAGCAGCTTGGCAGCGGATCGCTCTGGGGCCAACGTCCTGACTTTC	CASSLAADRSGANVLTF
TRBV7-2	-	many	TRBJ1-3	TGTGCCAGCAGCTTAGTTCAAACCTTCTCTGGAAACACCATATATTTT	CASSLVQTFSGNTIYF
TRBV3-1	TRBD1	medium-sized	TRBJ2-4	TGTGCCAGCAGCCCCCGCACACACGGGACAGGGGGTACCAAAAACATTCAGTACTTC	CASSPRTHGTGGTKNIQYF
TRBV11-2	-	many	TRBJ1-1	TGTGCCAGCAGCTTAGCCCCTGGAGAGGGGTTTGAAGCTTTCTTT	CASSLAPGEGFEAFF
TRBV19	-	many	TRBJ1-2	TGTGCCAGTAGTATAGGATTTCAGCCTTTCTATGGCTACACCTTC	CASSIGFQPFYGYTF
TRBV20-1	TRBD1	-	TRBJ2-1	TGCAGTTACGGACAGGGTAACGTTGAGCAGTTCTTC	CSYGQGNVEQFF